The 24 T cell receptor beta chains below were found in one sample sequenced in a study of T-cell reconstitution after alpha-beta-depleted transplantation in children. A TCRbeta library incorporating unique molecular identifiers was prepared. In TCRdb, the PCR reads were re-called with MiXCR into one record per CDR3 protein. The sample lists approximately 350,000 distinct CDR3 sequences; roughly 15% were seen once. The input for sequencing was PBMCs, taken from the stem cell graft. The receptors here all came from a human donor who donated a stem cell graft to a child with Fanconi anemia.

The chain employs TRBV7-6 and TRBJ2-3; D not certain. V was trimmed by 5 bases and J by 2 bases, leaving 11 bases between them. CDR3 length equals 14 residues. Germline V lookup: CDR1 SGHVS, CDR2 FNYEAQ. CDR3: CASSGTGPTDTQYF. Written as DNA, the CDR3 is TGTGCCAGCAGCGGCACCGGGCCCACAGATACGCAGTATTTT.

V is TRBV15 and J is TRBJ2-2; D remains unclear. V was pared by 6 bases and J by 3 bases, with 17 bases between. CDR1 is LNHNV, CDR2 YYDKDF, per germline (reference sequence). CDR3 length: 16 residues. The CDR3 region has the DNA TGTGCCACCAGGGGGATCGCTAGGCAAGACACCGGGGAGCTGTTTTTT. Its translation: CATRGIARQDTGELFF. The full variable domain, rest sourced from reference TRBV15 and TRBJ2-2, is DAMVIQNPRYQVTQFGKPVTLSCSQTLNHNVMYWYQQKSSQAPKLLFHYYDKDFNNEADTPDNFQSRRPNTSFCFLDIRSPGLGDTAMYLCATRGIARQDTGELFFGEGSRLTVL.

This clonotype was seen more than once but under ten times. The V gene is TRBV18, the J gene TRBJ1-3; D might be TRBD1 (5 bases). V lost 6 bases and J lost 3, with 9 bases in between. The CDR3 has 13 residues. Germline-derived CDR1 and CDR2 are KGHSH and LQKENI. CDR3 bases: TGTGCCAGCTCCGACAGTCTTGGAAACACCATATATTTT. Its protein product is CASSDSLGNTIYF.

There are many counts of this clonotype. The chain couples TRBV5-1 to TRBJ2-7; the D gene could be TRBD1 or TRBD2 (5 bases each). CDR1 is SGHRS and CDR2 is YFSETQ in the germline V gene. This CDR3 region has 14 residues. Trimming shortened V by 4 bases and J by 5 bases, and 16 bases separated the two germline ends. CDR3: CASSSTGTEDEQYV. The CDR3 DNA is TGCGCCAGCAGCAGCACCGGGACGGAAGACGAGCAGTACGTC.

This clonotype was seen at least ten times. This chain uses TRBV7-2 with TRBJ1-3; D is ambiguous. The germline V and J ends were trimmed by 4 bases and 8 bases, with 9 bases remaining between them. This CDR3 spans 12 amino acids. CDR1 SGHTA and CDR2 FQGNSA come from the germline V gene. Here the CDR3 reads CASSSFPDTIYF. CDR3 DNA sequence: TGTGCCAGCAGCTCCTTCCCGGACACCATATATTTT.

This clonotype came up a few times. Because the CDR3 is missing its conserved closing phenylalanine or tryptophan, this is likely a read error. The chain couples TRBV6-1 to TRBJ2-7; D may match TRBD1 or TRBD2 (5 bases each). The CDR3 runs to 14 residues. Germline V gene data show CDR1 as MNHNS and CDR2 as SASEGT. The V end was cut by 3 bases, the J end by 6 bases, with 15 bases between. The CDR3 DNA is TGTGCCAGCAGTGACCCGGGGCGTCCGTTCGAGCAGTACTTG. This gives the protein CASSDPGRPFEQYL.

Many counts were recorded for this clonotype. This chain joins TRBV28 and TRBJ2-7; D is uncertain. CDR3 size: 13 residues. V was cut by 2 bases and J by 7 bases, with 12 bases left in between. Germline CDR1 MDHEN, CDR2 SYDVKM. CDR3 amino acids: CASSLEQPGEQYF. DNA of the CDR3: TGTGCCAGCAGTTTAGAACAGCCTGGTGAGCAGTACTTC.

For this clonotype: Since a much larger clone is just one base distant, this may be a read error. This rearrangement joins TRBV11-1 to TRBJ1-6; 8 bases are shared with TRBD1. The CDR3 loop spans 13 amino acids. Per germline, CDR1 SGHAT and CDR2 FQDESV (reference sequence). Written as DNA, the CDR3 is TGTTCCAGCGGGACAGGTCTTAATTCACCCCTCCACTTT. Amino acid sequence: CSSGTGLNSPLHF. Complete variable domain (other parts from reference TRBV11-1 and TRBJ1-6): EAEVAQSPRYKITEKSQAVAFWCDPISGHATLYWYRQILGQGPELLVQFQDESVVDDSQLPKDRFSAERLKGVDSTLKIQPAELGDSAMYLCSSGTGLNSPLHFGNGTRLTVT.

This clonotype came up a few times. This chain links TRBV11-2 with TRBJ2-3; maybe TRBD1 (5 bases). The CDR3 sequence is 15 residues long. The germline CDR1 and CDR2 sequences are SGHAT and FQNNGV. Between the trimmed V and J ends, which lost 5 bases and 1 base, there was a span of 13 bases. CDR3 nucleotides: TGTGCCAGCAGCCCTCTCGCCAGGGGCACAGATACGCAGTATTTT. This gives the protein CASSPLARGTDTQYF.

This clonotype has just a few counts. The chain is built from TRBV18 and TRBJ1-6; D remains unclear. Looked up from germline, CDR1 is KGHSH and CDR2 is LQKENI. V gave up 2 bases and J gave up 10 bases, with 18 bases separating them. The CDR3 sequence is 16 residues long. The CDR3 nucleotides are TGTGCCAGCTCACCAAGTCAGCCAGAATTCGGGTCACCCCTCCACTTT. Protein product: CASSPSQPEFGSPLHF.

The chain links TRBV6-1 to TRBJ1-1; D is perhaps TRBD1 (6 bases). The CDR3 runs to 15 residues. The V gene lost 2 bases and the J gene lost 8 bases, with 18 bases spanning the gap. The germline gives CDR1 MNHNS, CDR2 SASEGT. The CDR3 coding sequence is TGTGCCAGCAGTGAAACTACCCACAGGGCCCCCGAAGCTTTCTTT. This sequence encodes CASSETTHRAPEAFF.

This sequence joins TRBV4-3 and TRBJ2-7, with TRBD2 identical over 9 bases. CDR1 is LGHNA and CDR2 is YSLEER in the germline V gene. This CDR3 is 17 amino acids long. The junction had 9 bases not matched to a gene; V was cut back by 0 bases and J by 3 bases. DNA for the CDR3: TGCGCCAGCAGCCAAGATTTAGGGCGGGGGGGCCGCTACGAGCAGTACTTC. Protein: CASSQDLGRGGRYEQYF.

The chain is built from TRBV7-8 and TRBJ2-7; D is unresolved. The CDR3 has 13 amino acids. Trimming removed 1 base from V and 5 bases from J, with 9 bases in between. Germline CDR1 SGHVS, CDR2 FQNEAQ. The CDR3 spells CASSLDGQHEQYF. The CDR3 DNA is TGTGCCAGCAGCTTAGACGGCCAACACGAGCAGTACTTC.

This clonotype appeared a few times. The V call is TRBV6-2 or TRBV6-3, the J call TRBJ2-4; 8 bases line up with TRBD2. The CDR3 runs 15 residues. Germline CDR1 and CDR2: MNHEY and SVGEGT. V gave up 4 bases and J gave up 1 base; unmatched junction bases: 3. The CDR3 DNA reads as TGTGCCAGCAGTTTCCCGGGGGGGGCCAAAAACATTCAGTACTTC. Translating it yields CASSFPGGAKNIQYF.

This clonotype was seen repeatedly, ten times or more. This sequence joins TRBV10-3 and TRBJ2-5; 8 bases line up with TRBD1. V lost 3 bases and J lost 6; bases outside the gene matches: 9. The V gene's germline CDR1 is ENHRY and CDR2 SYGVKD. The CDR3 spans 15 residues. The CDR3 sequence is CAISDLNRGAQTQYF. CDR3 nucleotide sequence: TGTGCCATCAGTGACCTGAACAGGGGGGCCCAGACCCAGTACTTC.

The sample holds many counts of this clonotype. This chain uses TRBV2 with TRBJ2-7, with TRBD2 identical over 13 bases. CDR1 SNHLY and CDR2 FYNNEI come from the germline V gene. CDR3 length: 17 amino acids. V shed 8 bases and J 3 bases; nucleotides not matched to a gene: 13. The CDR3: CASALSGTSGVGYEQYF. The CDR3 nucleotides are TGTGCCAGCGCTTTATCAGGGACTAGCGGGGTGGGCTACGAGCAGTACTTC.

The chain links TRBV5-1 to TRBJ2-2, with 9 bases fitting TRBD1. From germline, CDR1 is SGHRS and CDR2 YFSETQ. The J segment lost 7 bases and the V segment lost 5 bases, leaving 18 bases of the junction unmatched. The CDR3 runs 18 residues. This CDR3 reads CASSPAPVGQGLGGELFF. CDR3 DNA: TGCGCCAGCAGTCCCGCTCCTGTGGGACAGGGTTTAGGCGGGGAGCTGTTTTTT.

This clonotype was seen many times. V usage is TRBV6-2 or TRBV6-3 and J usage is TRBJ2-7; 10 nucleotides agree with TRBD1. Trimming cost V 6 bases and J 4 bases; bases outside gene matches: 6. Per germline, CDR1 MNHEY and CDR2 SVGEGT. The CDR3 spans 14 residues. The CDR3, as DNA: TGTGCCAGCAGGCCCGGACAGGGGGAATACGAGCAGTACGTC. It specifies CASRPGQGEYEQYV.

CDR3 amino acids: CASSFFGTRSGNTIYF. CDR3 sequence (DNA): TGTGCCAGCAGCTTTTTTGGCACCCGCTCTGGAAACACCATATATTTT. V gene TRBV5-6 combines with J gene TRBJ1-3; no clear D. V lost 2 bases to trimming and J lost 0 bases, with 12 bases between them. CDR1 SGHDT and CDR2 YYEEEE come from the germline V gene. The CDR3 length is 16 residues. Using reference TRBV5-6 and TRBJ1-3 for the parts outside the CDR3, the full variable domain is DAGVTQSPTHLIKTRGQQVTLRCSPKSGHDTVSWYQQALGQGPQFIFQYYEEEERQRGNFPDRFSGHQFPNYSSELNVNALLLGDSALYLCASSFFGTRSGNTIYFGEGSWLTVV.

This chain joins TRBV12-5 and TRBJ2-1; 8 nucleotides line up with TRBD1. V trimming: 0 bases; J trimming: 8 bases; junction bases outside the gene matches: 6. CDR1 is LGHNT, CDR2 FRNRAP, per germline. This CDR3 is 15 amino acids long. CDR3 sequence: CASGLVRTGTHEQFF. The CDR3 DNA is TGTGCTAGTGGTTTGGTACGGACAGGGACCCATGAGCAGTTCTTC.

This clonotype has more than one count but fewer than ten. The chain uses TRBV5-1 and TRBJ1-1; no clear D gene. Trimming removed 0 bases at V and 8 bases at J, with 14 bases between. CDR3 length: 14 amino acids. Germline CDR1 and CDR2: SGHRS and YFSETQ. CDR3: CASSLDRAASEAFF. Written as DNA, the CDR3 is TGCGCCAGCAGCTTGGATCGGGCAGCCTCAGAAGCTTTCTTT.

This clonotype was counted a few times. This chain joins TRBV20-1 and TRBJ2-3, with 7 bases fitting TRBD1. The germline V gene encodes CDR1 DFQATT and CDR2 SNEGSKA (reference sequence). The CDR3 totals 16 residues. With 4 bases clipped from V and 0 bases from J, the junction kept 10 bases outside the gene matches. The chain's CDR3 is CSATSRDSHSTDTQYF. In DNA, the CDR3 is TGCAGTGCTACCTCCCGGGACAGCCATAGCACAGATACGCAGTATTTT.

This clonotype was counted at least ten times. The chain recombines TRBV5-1 with TRBJ2-3; TRBD1 matches at 7 bases. The CDR3 is made up of 14 amino acids. Germline V gene lookup returns CDR1 SGHRS and CDR2 YFSETQ. V lost 2 bases, J lost 6 bases, and 6 bases stayed unmatched. CDR3 DNA: TGCGCCAGCAGCTTCAATACAGGGGAGGATACGCAGTATTTT. This codes for CASSFNTGEDTQYF. Together with reference TRBV5-1 and TRBJ2-3, the CDR3 gives the full variable domain: KAGVTQTPRYLIKTRGQQVTLSCSPISGHRSVSWYQQTPGQGLQFLFEYFSETQRNKGNFPGRFSGRQFSNSRSEMNVSTLELGDSALYLCASSFNTGEDTQYFGPGTRLTVL.

This chain uses TRBV6-2 or TRBV6-3 with TRBJ1-1; TRBD1 matches 11 bases. With 11 bases clipped from V and 1 base from J, the junction kept 6 bases outside the gene matches. The CDR3 runs 14 residues. The V gene's germline CDR1 is MNHEY and CDR2 SVGEGT. Here the CDR3 reads CASDRGRGNTEAFF. For the CDR3, the DNA is TGTGCCTCGGACAGGGGGCGGGGGAACACTGAAGCTTTCTTT.